This T cell receptor beta chain was sequenced during a study of B cell selection in AIRE deficiency. Regulatory T cells were sorted as CD4+CD25hiCD127low/negative cells. This CDR3 has 15 residues. Trimming removed 1 base at V and 0 bases at J, with 7 bases between. Germline CDR1 reads MGHRA; CDR2 reads YSYEKL. TCRdb's table, derived via immunoSEQ multiplex PCR, lists solely in-frame clones and lacks some. The sample holds about 18,000 clones, about 92% seen once. This TCR was recovered from a human donor in good health. The chain is built from TRBV4-1 and TRBJ2-4, with D hard to call. The sample was CD4+CD25+ Tregs sorted from PBMCs. The CDR3 region is CASSQGSIAKNIQYF. For the CDR3, the DNA is TGCGCCAGCAGCCAAGGTTCTATAGCCAAAAACATTCAGTACTTC.